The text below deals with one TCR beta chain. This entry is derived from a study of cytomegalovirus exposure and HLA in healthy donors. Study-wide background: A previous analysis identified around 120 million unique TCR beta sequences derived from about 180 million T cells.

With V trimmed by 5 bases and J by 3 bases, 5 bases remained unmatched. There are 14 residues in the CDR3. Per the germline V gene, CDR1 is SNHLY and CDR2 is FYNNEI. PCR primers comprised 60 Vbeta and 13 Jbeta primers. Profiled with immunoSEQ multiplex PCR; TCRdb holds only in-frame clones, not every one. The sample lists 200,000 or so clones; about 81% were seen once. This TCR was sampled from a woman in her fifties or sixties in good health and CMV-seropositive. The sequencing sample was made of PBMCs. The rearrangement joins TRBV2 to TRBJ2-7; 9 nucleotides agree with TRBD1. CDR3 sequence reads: CASSRDRANYEQYF. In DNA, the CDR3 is TGTGCCAGCAGTAGGGACAGGGCAAACTACGAGCAGTACTTC.